This T cell receptor (beta chain) was obtained from a study of T cell responses to AZD1222 COVID-19 vaccine. Overall study context: Samples with a second dose at about 4 or about 12 weeks were pooled together. Study results and limitations: White British people made up most donors, females outnumbered males, and clonal diversity was possibly underestimated. Baseline seropositives among AZD1222 recipients totaled only six or seven.

Per germline, CDR1 SEHNR and CDR2 FQNEAQ (reference sequence). The CDR3 has 17 amino acids. Trimming shortened V by 5 bases and J by 6 bases, and 22 bases separated the two germline ends. Of note for this clone: The antigen remains unidentified.

This table comes from immunoSEQ multiplex PCR, and its TCRdb copy is limited to in-frame clones, with some not included. The sample has about 190,000 clones, approximately 90% seen once. The source of this sequence is an adult in good health. The rearrangement links TRBV7-9 to TRBJ2-2; D remains unclear. The sample in question was peripheral blood, obtained on day 0 of AZD1222 vaccination. CDR3 amino acids: CASSRSGSVVSAGELFF. The CDR3 DNA reads as TGTGCCAGCAGCCGATCGGGTTCAGTCGTTTCGGCCGGGGAGCTGTTTTTT.